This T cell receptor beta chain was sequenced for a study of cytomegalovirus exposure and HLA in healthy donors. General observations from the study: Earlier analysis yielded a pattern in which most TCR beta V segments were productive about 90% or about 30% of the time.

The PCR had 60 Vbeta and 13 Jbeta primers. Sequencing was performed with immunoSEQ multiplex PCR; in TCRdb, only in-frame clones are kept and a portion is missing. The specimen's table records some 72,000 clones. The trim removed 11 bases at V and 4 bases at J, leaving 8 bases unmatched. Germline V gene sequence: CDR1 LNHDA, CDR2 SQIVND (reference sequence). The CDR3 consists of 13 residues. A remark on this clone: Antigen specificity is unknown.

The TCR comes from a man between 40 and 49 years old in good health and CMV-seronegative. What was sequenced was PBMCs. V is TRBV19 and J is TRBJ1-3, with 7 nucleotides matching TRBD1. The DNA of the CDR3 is TGTGCCGCAAGGGGGCCCGCAGGAAACACCATATATTTT. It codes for CAARGPAGNTIYF.